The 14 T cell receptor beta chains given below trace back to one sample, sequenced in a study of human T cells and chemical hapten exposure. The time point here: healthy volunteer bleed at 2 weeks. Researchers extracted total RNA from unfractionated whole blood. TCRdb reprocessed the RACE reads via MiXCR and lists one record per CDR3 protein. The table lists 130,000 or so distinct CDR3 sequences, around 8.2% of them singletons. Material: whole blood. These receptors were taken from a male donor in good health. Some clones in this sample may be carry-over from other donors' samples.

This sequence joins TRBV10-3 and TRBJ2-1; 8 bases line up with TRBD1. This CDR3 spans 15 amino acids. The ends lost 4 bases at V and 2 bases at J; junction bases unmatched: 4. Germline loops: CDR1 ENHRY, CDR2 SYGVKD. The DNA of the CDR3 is TGTGCCATCAGTGGGACAGGGAAAGCCTACAATGAGCAGTTCTTC. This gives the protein CAISGTGKAYNEQFF.

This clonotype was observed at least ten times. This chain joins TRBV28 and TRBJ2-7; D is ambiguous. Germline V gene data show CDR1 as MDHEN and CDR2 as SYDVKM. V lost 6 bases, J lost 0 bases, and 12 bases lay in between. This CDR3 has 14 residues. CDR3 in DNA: TGTGCCAGCAGCCCCGGGTTGGGCTCCTACGAGCAGTACTTC. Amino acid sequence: CASSPGLGSYEQYF.

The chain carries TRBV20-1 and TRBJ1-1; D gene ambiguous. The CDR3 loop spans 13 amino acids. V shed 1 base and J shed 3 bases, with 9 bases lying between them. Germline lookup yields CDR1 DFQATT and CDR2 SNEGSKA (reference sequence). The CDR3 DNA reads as TGCAGTGCTAGAGGAAGGGAGGACACTGAAGCTTTCTTT. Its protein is CSARGREDTEAFF.

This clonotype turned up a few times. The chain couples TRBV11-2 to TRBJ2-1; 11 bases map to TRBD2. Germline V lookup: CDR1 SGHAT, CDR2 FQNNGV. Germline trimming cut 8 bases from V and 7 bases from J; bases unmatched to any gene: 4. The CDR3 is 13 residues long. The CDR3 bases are TGTGCCAGCTATAGCGGGGGGGCGAATGAGCAGTTCTTC. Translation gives CASYSGGANEQFF.

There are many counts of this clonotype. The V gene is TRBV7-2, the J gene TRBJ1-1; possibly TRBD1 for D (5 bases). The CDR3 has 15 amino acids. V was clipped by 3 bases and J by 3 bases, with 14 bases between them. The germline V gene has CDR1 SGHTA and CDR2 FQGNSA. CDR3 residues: CASSFAGGIDTEAFF. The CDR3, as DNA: TGTGCCAGCAGCTTCGCGGGGGGTATAGACACTGAAGCTTTCTTT.

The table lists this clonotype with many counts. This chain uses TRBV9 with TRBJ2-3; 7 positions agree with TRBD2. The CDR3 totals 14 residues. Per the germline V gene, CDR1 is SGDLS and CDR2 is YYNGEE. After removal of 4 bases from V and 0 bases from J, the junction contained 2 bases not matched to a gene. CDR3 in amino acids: CASSSSGSTDTQYF. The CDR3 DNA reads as TGTGCCAGCAGCTCTAGCGGTAGCACAGATACGCAGTATTTT.

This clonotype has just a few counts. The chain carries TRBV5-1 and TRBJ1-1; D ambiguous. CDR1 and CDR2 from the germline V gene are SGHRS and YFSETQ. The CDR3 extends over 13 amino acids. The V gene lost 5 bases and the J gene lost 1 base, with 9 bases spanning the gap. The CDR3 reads CASRGPRNTEAFF. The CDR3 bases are TGCGCCAGCAGAGGACCGCGGAACACTGAAGCTTTCTTT.

This CDR3 reads CAIGKYWSDTQYF. CDR3 in DNA: TGTGCCATAGGAAAGTATTGGTCAGATACGCAGTATTTT. The chain links TRBV6-2 or TRBV6-3 to TRBJ2-3, with D unresolved. V was cut by 10 bases and J by 4 bases, with 15 bases left in between. Germline assignment: CDR1 MNHEY and CDR2 SVGEGT. The CDR3 has 13 residues.

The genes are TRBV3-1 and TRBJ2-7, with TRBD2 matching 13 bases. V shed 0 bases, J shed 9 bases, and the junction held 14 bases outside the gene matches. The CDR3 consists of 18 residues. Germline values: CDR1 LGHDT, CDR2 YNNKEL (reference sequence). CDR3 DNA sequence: TGTGCCAGCAGCCAAGATAGGGGACTAGCGGGGAATCCCTACTGGCAGTACTTC. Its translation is CASSQDRGLAGNPYWQYF.

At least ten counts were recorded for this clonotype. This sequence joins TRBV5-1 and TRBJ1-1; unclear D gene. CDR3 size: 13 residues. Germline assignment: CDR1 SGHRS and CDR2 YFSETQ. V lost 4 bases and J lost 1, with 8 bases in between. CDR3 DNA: TGCGCCAGCAGCCTGGGAGCGAACACTGAAGCTTTCTTT. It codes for CASSLGANTEAFF.

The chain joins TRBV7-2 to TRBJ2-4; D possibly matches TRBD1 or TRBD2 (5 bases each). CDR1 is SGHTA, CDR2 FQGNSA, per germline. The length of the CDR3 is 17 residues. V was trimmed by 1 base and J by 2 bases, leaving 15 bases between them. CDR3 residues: CASSLGGNSRTKNIQYF. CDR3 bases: TGTGCCAGCAGCTTAGGGGGGAATAGTCGGACCAAAAACATTCAGTACTTC. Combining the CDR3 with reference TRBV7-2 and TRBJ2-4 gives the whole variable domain GAGVSQSPSNKVTEKGKDVELRCDPISGHTALYWYRQSLGQGLEFLIYFQGNSAPDKSGLPSDRFSAERTGGSVSTLTIQRTQQEDSAVYLCASSLGGNSRTKNIQYFGAGTRLSVL.

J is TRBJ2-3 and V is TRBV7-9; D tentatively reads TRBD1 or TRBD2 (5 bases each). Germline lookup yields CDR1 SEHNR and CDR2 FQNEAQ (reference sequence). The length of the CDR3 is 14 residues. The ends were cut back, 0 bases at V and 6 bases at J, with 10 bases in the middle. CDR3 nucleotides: TGTGCCAGCAGCTTAGCGGGAGAGGGGGATACGCAGTATTTT. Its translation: CASSLAGEGDTQYF.

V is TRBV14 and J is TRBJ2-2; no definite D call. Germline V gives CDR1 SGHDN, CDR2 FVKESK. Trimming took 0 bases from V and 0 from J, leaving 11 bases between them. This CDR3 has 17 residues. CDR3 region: CASSQDPWASNTGELFF. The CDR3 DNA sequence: TGTGCCAGCAGCCAAGATCCCTGGGCATCGAACACCGGGGAGCTGTTTTTT. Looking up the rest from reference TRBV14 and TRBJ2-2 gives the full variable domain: EAGVTQFPSHSVIEKGQTVTLRCDPISGHDNLYWYRRVMGKEIKFLLHFVKESKQDESGMPNNRFLAERTGGTYSTLKVQPAELEDSGVYFCASSQDPWASNTGELFFGEGSRLTVL.

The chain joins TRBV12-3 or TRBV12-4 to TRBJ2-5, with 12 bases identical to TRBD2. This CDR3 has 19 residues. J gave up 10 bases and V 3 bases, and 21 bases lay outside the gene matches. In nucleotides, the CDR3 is TGTGCCAGCAGTTTGTCCCCGGGGGCTAGCGGGAGGGCCGGTTTAGTCCAGTACTTC. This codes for CASSLSPGASGRAGLVQYF.